These 16 T cell receptor beta chains share one sample of origin, sequenced in a study of T cells in Graves' hyperthyroidism and ophthalmopathy. The investigators amplified TCR beta CDR3 regions from RNA transcripts. Carried out on the TCR CDR3, a first-round RT-PCR used the HTBI primer set. TCRdb fed the multiplex PCR reads into MiXCR, producing one record per CDR3 protein. The sample yields hundreds of thousands of distinct CDR3 sequences, around 39% seen once. The source material was blood. The origin of the receptors is a man between 18 and 29 years old with Graves' hyperthyroidism.

V gene TRBV9 combines with J gene TRBJ1-3, with D perhaps TRBD1 (5 bases). The CDR3 has 15 amino acids. V was trimmed by 4 bases and J by 3 bases, leaving 14 bases between them. Germline assignment: CDR1 SGDLS and CDR2 YYNGEE. The DNA for the CDR3 is TGTGCCAGCAGCCCAGATGGGGGATATGGAAACACCATATATTTT. Amino acid sequence: CASSPDGGYGNTIYF.

This clonotype was seen only a few times. This may be a read error: a much more frequent sequence differs by one nucleotide. The chain is built from TRBV7-3 and TRBJ1-1, with D possibly being TRBD1 (5 bases). The CDR3 is 14 amino acids. Trimming stripped 4 bases from V and 4 bases from J, with 13 bases between. Germline CDR1 reads SGHTA; CDR2 reads FQGTGA. CDR3 coding DNA: TGTGCCAGCAGCTCCCAGGGCAGTGGCACTGAAGCTTTCTTT. Translating it yields CASSSQGSGTEAFF.

This clonotype was recorded many times. The genes are TRBV10-3 and TRBJ2-5; possible D gene TRBD2, 5 bases. The CDR3 is 14 amino acids. Deletions cut 6 bases from V and 2 bases from J, with 13 bases between. Germline assignment: CDR1 ENHRY and CDR2 SYGVKD. This CDR3 reads CAIRKSTGQETQYF. The CDR3 DNA sequence: TGTGCCATCAGGAAGTCGACGGGACAAGAGACCCAGTACTTC.

This clonotype occurred many times. This sequence joins TRBV7-2 and TRBJ1-1; no definite D call. The CDR3 runs to 16 residues. CDR1 is SGHTA, CDR2 FQGNSA, per germline. The germline V and J ends were trimmed by 0 bases and 4 bases, with 15 bases remaining between them. CDR3 loop: CASSLAVQPTSTEAFF. The CDR3 coding sequence is TGTGCCAGCAGCTTAGCAGTACAGCCGACGAGCACTGAAGCTTTCTTT.

In its sample, this clonotype was seen many times. For the CDR3, the DNA is TGCAGCCCCTTAGATTGGAACACTGAAGCTTTCTTT. Protein sequence: CSPLDWNTEAFF. J is TRBJ1-1 and V is TRBV29-1; no clear D. The V and J ends lost 8 bases and 1 base respectively, with 11 bases between them. Germline V gene lookup returns CDR1 SQVTM and CDR2 ANQGSEA. The CDR3 runs 12 residues.

The chain is built from TRBV4-2 and TRBJ1-2; no definite D call. Trimming left V 1 base short and J 2 bases short, with 11 bases between. CDR1 LGHNA and CDR2 YNFKEQ come from the germline V gene. This CDR3 contains 15 residues. The CDR3 spells CASSQVVTENYGYTF. CDR3 nucleotide sequence: TGTGCCAGCAGCCAAGTTGTTACAGAGAACTATGGCTACACCTTC.

DNA of the CDR3: TGTGCCAGCAGCGCGGACAGGGCCTCTGGAAACACCATATATTTT. Residues: CASSADRASGNTIYF. The chain links TRBV7-2 to TRBJ1-3, with 8 nucleotides matching TRBD1. This CDR3 contains 15 residues. Germline V lookup: CDR1 SGHTA, CDR2 FQGNSA. With V trimmed by 5 bases and J by 0 bases, 3 bases remained unmatched.

This chain uses TRBV12-3 or TRBV12-4 with TRBJ1-4; D perhaps matches TRBD1 (5 bases). V shed 6 bases and J shed 5 bases, with 13 bases lying between them. The CDR3 consists of 14 residues. The CDR3 DNA reads as TGTGCCAGCAGCCCCTCGGACATGAATGAAAAACTGTTTTTT. Protein sequence: CASSPSDMNEKLFF.

This clonotype has ten or more counts. The chain couples TRBV6-6 to TRBJ1-5; maybe TRBD1 (6 bases). V lost 7 bases to trimming and J lost 2 bases, with 21 bases between them. The CDR3 runs to 17 residues. Per the germline V gene, CDR1 is MNHNY and CDR2 is SVGAGI (reference sequence). This chain's CDR3 is CASTPGRGALGNQPQHF. The CDR3 DNA reads TGTGCCAGCACCCCAGGACGGGGGGCGCTGGGCAATCAGCCCCAGCATTTT.

This clonotype has a count of ten or more. The CDR3 DNA reads as TGTGCCAGCAGCGTAGGGGGGCGGGGGCAAGCTTTCTTT. Encoded protein: CASSVGGRGQAFF. This chain joins TRBV9 and TRBJ1-1; possible D gene TRBD1, 6 bases. This CDR3 has 13 amino acids. V dropped 0 bases and J dropped 9 bases, with 12 bases sitting between them. Germline V lookup: CDR1 SGDLS, CDR2 YYNGEE.

The rearrangement joins TRBV2 to TRBJ1-1; 7 bases fit TRBD1. With 1 base clipped from V and 4 bases from J, the junction kept 3 bases outside the gene matches. Germline V gene lookup returns CDR1 SNHLY and CDR2 FYNNEI. The CDR3 is made up of 14 amino acids. The CDR3 here is CASSEVQGGTEAFF. In DNA form, the CDR3 reads TGTGCCAGCAGTGAAGTCCAGGGGGGCACTGAAGCTTTCTTT. The full variable domain, its missing parts supplied by reference TRBV2 and TRBJ1-1, is EPEVTQTPSHQVTQMGQEVILRCVPISNHLYFYWYRQILGQKVEFLVSFYNNEISEKSEIFDDQFSVERPDGSNFTLKIRSTKLEDSAMYFCASSEVQGGTEAFFGQGTRLTVV.

This clonotype was counted a few times. The chain employs TRBV12-3 or TRBV12-4 and TRBJ2-5; TRBD1 agrees at 9 bases. After removal of 5 bases from V and 4 bases from J, the junction contained 11 bases not matched to a gene. The CDR3 runs to 16 residues. In DNA, the CDR3 is TGTGCCAGCAGTGAAGGAATGGGACAGGGCGTAGAGACCCAGTACTTC. This gives the protein CASSEGMGQGVETQYF.

The chain employs TRBV12-3 or TRBV12-4 and TRBJ2-6, with TRBD1 matching over 9 bases. The trim removed 5 bases at V and 5 bases at J, leaving 7 bases unmatched. The CDR3 is made up of 16 amino acids. The CDR3 loop is CASSARQGVWANVLTF. CDR3 nucleotides: TGTGCCAGCAGTGCCCGACAGGGGGTATGGGCCAACGTCCTGACTTTC.

Ten or more counts support this clonotype. The rearrangement links TRBV15 to TRBJ2-5; no definite D call. Trimming left V 0 bases short and J 5 bases short, with 10 bases between. The CDR3 totals 14 residues. Per germline, CDR1 LNHNV and CDR2 YYDKDF (reference sequence). This CDR3 reads CATSRDSQGETQYF. As DNA, the CDR3 is TGTGCCACCAGCAGAGACTCCCAAGGGGAGACCCAGTACTTC.

In its sample, this clonotype was seen many times. The chain combines TRBV9 with TRBJ1-1; a weak D match, TRBD1 (5 bases). V was trimmed by 3 bases and J by 1 base, leaving 7 bases between them. This CDR3 spans 13 amino acids. Germline V gene data show CDR1 as SGDLS and CDR2 as YYNGEE. The CDR3 DNA follows: TGTGCCAGCAGCGGGACACAGAACACTGAAGCTTTCTTT. The encoded protein is CASSGTQNTEAFF. Full variable domain (missing parts from reference TRBV9 and TRBJ1-1): DSGVTQTPKHLITATGQRVTLRCSPRSGDLSVYWYQQSLDQGLQFLIQYYNGEERAKGNILERFSAQQFPDLHSELNLSSLELGDSALYFCASSGTQNTEAFFGQGTRLTVV.

This clonotype was counted a few times. V is TRBV11-2 and J is TRBJ2-2; 7 bases agree with TRBD1. The germline V gene encodes CDR1 SGHAT and CDR2 FQNNGV. The CDR3 is made up of 17 amino acids. V was clipped by 4 bases and J by 4 bases; unmatched bases: 12. CDR3 in amino acids: CASSSDIDRVVTGELFF. In DNA form, the CDR3 reads TGTGCCAGCAGCTCCGATATCGACAGGGTGGTCACCGGGGAGCTGTTTTTT.